The table lists the clone carrying this T cell receptor beta chain with many counts. Antigen specificity is unknown. TCRdb itself ran the reads through MiXCR, one entry per CDR3 protein. This sample has 150,000 to 200,000 distinct CDR3 sequences, with 28% found just once. This sample was included in a study of T cell repertoires in cytomegalovirus infection. Per germline, CDR1 SGHDN and CDR2 FVKESK. This CDR3 has 14 residues. Deletions cut 0 bases from V and 0 bases from J, with 6 bases between. Study-wide points: Predominance within the ex vivo response was attributable to HLA-C-restricted CMV-specific TCR beta clonotypes.

The source of this sequence is a human donor in good health (CMV status not recorded). Some clones in this sample may be carry-over from other donors' samples. The sequenced sample consisted of PBMCs. The chain combines TRBV14 with TRBJ2-7; D is unresolved. This CDR3 reads CASSQDYFSYEQYF. The CDR3 nucleotides are TGTGCCAGCAGCCAAGATTACTTCTCCTACGAGCAGTACTTC.